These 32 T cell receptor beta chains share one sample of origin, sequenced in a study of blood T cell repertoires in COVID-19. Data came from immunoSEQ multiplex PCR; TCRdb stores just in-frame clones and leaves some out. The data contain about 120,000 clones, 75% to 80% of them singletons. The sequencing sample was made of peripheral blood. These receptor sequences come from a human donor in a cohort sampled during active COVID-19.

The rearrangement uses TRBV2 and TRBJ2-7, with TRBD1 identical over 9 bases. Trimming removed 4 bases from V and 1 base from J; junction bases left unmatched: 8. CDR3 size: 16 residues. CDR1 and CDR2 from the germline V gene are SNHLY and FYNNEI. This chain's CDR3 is CASSGGQGIGSYEQYF. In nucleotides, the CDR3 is TGTGCCAGCAGTGGCGGACAGGGGATAGGATCCTACGAGCAGTACTTC. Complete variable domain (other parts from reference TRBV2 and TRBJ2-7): EPEVTQTPSHQVTQMGQEVILRCVPISNHLYFYWYRQILGQKVEFLVSFYNNEISEKSEIFDDQFSVERPDGSNFTLKIRSTKLEDSAMYFCASSGGQGIGSYEQYFGPGTRLTVT.

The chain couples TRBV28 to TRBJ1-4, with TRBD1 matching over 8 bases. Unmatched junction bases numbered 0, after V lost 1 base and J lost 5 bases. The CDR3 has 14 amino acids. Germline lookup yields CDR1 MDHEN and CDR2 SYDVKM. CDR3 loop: CASSLSGGNEKLFF. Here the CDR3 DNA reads TGTGCCAGCAGTTTATCAGGGGGCAATGAAAAACTGTTTTTT.

Here the CDR3 reads CASSETSGRAPYEQYF. In nucleotides, the CDR3 is TGTGCCAGCAGCGAAACTAGCGGGAGGGCGCCCTACGAGCAGTACTTC. V and J are TRBV27 and TRBJ2-7, with TRBD2 identical over 13 bases. Trimming took 6 bases from V and 2 from J; bases not matched to a gene: 7. Germline V gene data show CDR1 as MNHEY and CDR2 as SMNVEV (reference sequence). The CDR3 is 16 residues long.

This CDR3 is CASSAQFTSAYEQYF. In DNA form, the CDR3 reads TGTGCCAGCAGCGCACAATTCACTAGCGCCTACGAGCAGTACTTC. The genes are TRBV5-4 and TRBJ2-7, with 7 bases aligning to TRBD2. This CDR3 comprises 15 residues. Trimming removed 4 bases from V and 2 bases from J; junction bases left unmatched: 9. Germline CDR1 reads SGHNT; CDR2 reads YYREEE (reference sequence).

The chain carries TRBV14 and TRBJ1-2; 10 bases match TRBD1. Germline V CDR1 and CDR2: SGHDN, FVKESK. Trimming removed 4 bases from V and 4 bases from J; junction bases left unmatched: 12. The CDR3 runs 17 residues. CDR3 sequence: CASSLRTGGDPGYGYTF. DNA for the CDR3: TGTGCCAGCAGCCTAAGGACAGGGGGTGATCCCGGCTATGGCTACACCTTC. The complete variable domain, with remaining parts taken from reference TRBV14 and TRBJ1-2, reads EAGVTQFPSHSVIEKGQTVTLRCDPISGHDNLYWYRRVMGKEIKFLLHFVKESKQDESGMPNNRFLAERTGGTYSTLKVQPAELEDSGVYFCASSLRTGGDPGYGYTFGSGTRLTVV.

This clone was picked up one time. The CDR3 is CASSKTGEGTEAFF. The CDR3 nucleotides read TGTGCCAGCTCAAAGACAGGGGAAGGTACTGAAGCTTTCTTT. The V gene is TRBV18, the J gene TRBJ1-1; 8 nucleotides line up with TRBD1. Germline V gene lookup returns CDR1 KGHSH and CDR2 LQKENI. After removal of 5 bases from V and 5 bases from J, the junction contained 7 bases not matched to a gene. The CDR3 spans 14 residues.

The DNA of the CDR3 is TGCGCCAGCTACGGGGATTGGGGCTACACCTTC. It encodes CASYGDWGYTF. The genes are TRBV5-1 and TRBJ1-2; unclear D gene. Germline CDR1 and CDR2: SGHRS and YFSETQ. The CDR3 sequence is 11 residues long. V lost 7 bases and J 8 bases, leaving 12 bases between the germline ends.

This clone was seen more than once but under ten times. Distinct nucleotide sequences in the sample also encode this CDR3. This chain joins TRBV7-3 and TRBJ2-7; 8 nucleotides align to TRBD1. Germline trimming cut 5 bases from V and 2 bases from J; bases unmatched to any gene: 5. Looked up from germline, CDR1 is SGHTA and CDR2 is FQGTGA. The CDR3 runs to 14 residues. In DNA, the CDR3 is TGTGCCAGCAGCGTCGACAGGGGTCCCTACGAGCAGTACTTC. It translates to CASSVDRGPYEQYF.

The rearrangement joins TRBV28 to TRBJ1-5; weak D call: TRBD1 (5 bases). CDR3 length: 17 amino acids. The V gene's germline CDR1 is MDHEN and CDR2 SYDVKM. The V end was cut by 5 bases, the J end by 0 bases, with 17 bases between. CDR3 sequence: CASSPLSRVVSNQPQHF. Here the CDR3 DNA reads TGTGCCAGCAGTCCACTCAGCAGGGTGGTTAGCAATCAGCCCCAGCATTTT.

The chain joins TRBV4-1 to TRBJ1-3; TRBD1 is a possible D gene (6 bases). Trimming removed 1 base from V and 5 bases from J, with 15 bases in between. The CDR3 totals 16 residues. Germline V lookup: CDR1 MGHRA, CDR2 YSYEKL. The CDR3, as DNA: TGCGCCAGCAGCCAAGTAACCGGGACAAATCGAAACACCATATATTTT. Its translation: CASSQVTGTNRNTIYF.

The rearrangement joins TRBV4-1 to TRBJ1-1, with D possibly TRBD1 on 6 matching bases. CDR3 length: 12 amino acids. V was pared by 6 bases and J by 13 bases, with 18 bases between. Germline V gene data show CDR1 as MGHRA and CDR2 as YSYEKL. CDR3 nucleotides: TGCGCCAGCAGGTCTACAGGGTTTCAAGGTTTCTTT. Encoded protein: CASRSTGFQGFF.

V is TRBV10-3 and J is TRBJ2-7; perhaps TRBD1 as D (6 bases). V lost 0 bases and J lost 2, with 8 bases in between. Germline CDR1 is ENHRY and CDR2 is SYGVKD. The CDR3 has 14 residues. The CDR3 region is CAISESRGTYEQYF. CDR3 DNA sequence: TGTGCCATCAGTGAGTCAAGGGGGACCTACGAGCAGTACTTC.

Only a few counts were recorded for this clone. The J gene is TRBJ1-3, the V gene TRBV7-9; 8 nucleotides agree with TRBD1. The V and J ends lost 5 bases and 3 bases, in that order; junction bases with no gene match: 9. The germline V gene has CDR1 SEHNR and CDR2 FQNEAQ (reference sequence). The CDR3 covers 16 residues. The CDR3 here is CASSLPDREFGNTIYF. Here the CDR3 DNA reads TGTGCCAGCAGCCTTCCGGACAGGGAGTTTGGAAACACCATATATTTT.

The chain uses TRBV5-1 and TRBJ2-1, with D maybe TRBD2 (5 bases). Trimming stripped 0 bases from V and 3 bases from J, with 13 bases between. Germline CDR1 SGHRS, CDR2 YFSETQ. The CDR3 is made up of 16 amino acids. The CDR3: CASSLDNAGNYNEQFF. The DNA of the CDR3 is TGCGCCAGCAGCTTGGACAACGCCGGGAACTACAATGAGCAGTTCTTC.

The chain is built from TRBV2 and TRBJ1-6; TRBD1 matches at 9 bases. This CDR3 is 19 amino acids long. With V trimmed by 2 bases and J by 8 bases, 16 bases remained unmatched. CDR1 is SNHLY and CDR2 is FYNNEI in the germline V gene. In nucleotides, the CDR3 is TGTGCCAGCAGTGAATCCCTGGAGACGGGACAGGGACAAGATTCACCCCTCCACTTT. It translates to CASSESLETGQGQDSPLHF.

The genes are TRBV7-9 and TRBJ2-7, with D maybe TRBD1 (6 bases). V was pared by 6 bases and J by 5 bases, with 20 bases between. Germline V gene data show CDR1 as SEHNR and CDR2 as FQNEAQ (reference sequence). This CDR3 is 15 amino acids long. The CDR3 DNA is TGTGCCAGCAGTCACGGGCAGGGGAATGTGAACGAGCAGTACTTC. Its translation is CASSHGQGNVNEQYF.

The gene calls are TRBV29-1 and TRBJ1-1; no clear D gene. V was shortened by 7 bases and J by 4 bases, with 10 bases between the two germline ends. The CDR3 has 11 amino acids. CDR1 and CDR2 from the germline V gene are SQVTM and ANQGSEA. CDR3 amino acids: CSAPRGTEAFF. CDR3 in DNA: TGCAGCGCCCCCCGGGGCACTGAAGCTTTCTTT.

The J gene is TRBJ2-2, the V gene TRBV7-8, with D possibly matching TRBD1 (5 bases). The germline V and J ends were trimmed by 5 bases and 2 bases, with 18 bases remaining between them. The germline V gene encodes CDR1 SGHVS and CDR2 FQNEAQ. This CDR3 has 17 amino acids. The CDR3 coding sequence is TGTGCCAGCAGCCCACCACAGGACACACTAAACACCGGGGAGCTGTTTTTT. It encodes CASSPPQDTLNTGELFF.

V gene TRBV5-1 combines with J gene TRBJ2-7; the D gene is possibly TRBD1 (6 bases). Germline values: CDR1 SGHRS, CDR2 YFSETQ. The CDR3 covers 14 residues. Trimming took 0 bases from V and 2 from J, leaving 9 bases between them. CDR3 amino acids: CASSLGTAAYEQYF. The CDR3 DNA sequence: TGCGCCAGCAGCTTGGGGACAGCCGCCTACGAGCAGTACTTC.

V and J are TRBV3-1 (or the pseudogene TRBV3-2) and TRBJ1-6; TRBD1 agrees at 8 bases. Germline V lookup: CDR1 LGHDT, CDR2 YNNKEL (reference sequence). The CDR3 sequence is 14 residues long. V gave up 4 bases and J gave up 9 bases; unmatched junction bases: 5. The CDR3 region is CASSLQGGSSPLHF. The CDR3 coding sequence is TGTGCCAGCAGCCTACAGGGGGGTAGTTCACCCCTCCACTTT.

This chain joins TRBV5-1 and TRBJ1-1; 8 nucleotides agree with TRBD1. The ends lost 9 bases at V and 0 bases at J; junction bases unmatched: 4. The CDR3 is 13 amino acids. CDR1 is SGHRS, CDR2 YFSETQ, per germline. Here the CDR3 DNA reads TGCGCCACCCGGGGACAGGTGAACACTGAAGCTTTCTTT. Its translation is CATRGQVNTEAFF. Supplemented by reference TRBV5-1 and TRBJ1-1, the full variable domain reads KAGVTQTPRYLIKTRGQQVTLSCSPISGHRSVSWYQQTPGQGLQFLFEYFSETQRNKGNFPGRFSGRQFSNSRSEMNVSTLELGDSALYLCATRGQVNTEAFFGQGTRLTVV.

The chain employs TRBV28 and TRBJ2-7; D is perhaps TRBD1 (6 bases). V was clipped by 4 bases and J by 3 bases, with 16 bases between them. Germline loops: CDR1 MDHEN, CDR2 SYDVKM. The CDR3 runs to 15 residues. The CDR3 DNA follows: TGTGCCAGCAGTTCCGACGGGGCAGGGGTCTACGAGCAGTACTTC. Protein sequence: CASSSDGAGVYEQYF.

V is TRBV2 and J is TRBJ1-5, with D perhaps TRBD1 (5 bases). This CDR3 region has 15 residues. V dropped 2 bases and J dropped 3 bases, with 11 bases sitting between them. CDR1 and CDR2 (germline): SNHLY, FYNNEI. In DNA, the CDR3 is TGTGCCAGCAGTGAACGGGCAGGGCCCAATCAGCCCCAGCATTTT. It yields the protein CASSERAGPNQPQHF.

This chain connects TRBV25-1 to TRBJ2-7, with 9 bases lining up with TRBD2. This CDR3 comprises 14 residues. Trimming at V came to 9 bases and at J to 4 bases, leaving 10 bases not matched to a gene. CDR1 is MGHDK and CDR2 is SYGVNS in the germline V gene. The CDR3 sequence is CARSLAGARYEQYF. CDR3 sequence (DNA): TGTGCCAGATCCTTAGCGGGAGCAAGATACGAGCAGTACTTC.

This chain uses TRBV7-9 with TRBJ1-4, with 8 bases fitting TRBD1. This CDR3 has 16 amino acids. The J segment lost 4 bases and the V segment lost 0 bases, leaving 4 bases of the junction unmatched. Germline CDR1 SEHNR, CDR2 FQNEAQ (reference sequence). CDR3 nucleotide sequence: TGTGCCAGCAGCTTAGCGATGGGACAGGATAATGAAAAACTGTTTTTT. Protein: CASSLAMGQDNEKLFF. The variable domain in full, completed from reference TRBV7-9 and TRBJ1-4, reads DTGVSQNPRHKITKRGQNVTFRCDPISEHNRLYWYRQTLGQGPEFLTYFQNEAQLEKSRLLSDRFSAERPKGSFSTLEIQRTEQGDSAMYLCASSLAMGQDNEKLFFGSGTQLSVL.

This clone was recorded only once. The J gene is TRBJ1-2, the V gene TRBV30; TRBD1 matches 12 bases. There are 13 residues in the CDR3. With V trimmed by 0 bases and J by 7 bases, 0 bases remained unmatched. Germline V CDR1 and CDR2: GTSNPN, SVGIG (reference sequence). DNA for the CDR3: TGTGCCTGGAGTGTGGGACAGGGGGCTGGCTACACCTTC. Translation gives CAWSVGQGAGYTF.

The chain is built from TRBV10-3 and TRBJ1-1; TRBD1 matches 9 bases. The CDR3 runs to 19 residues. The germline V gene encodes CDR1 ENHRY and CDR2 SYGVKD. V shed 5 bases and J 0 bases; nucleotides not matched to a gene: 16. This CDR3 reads CAISSYKQGANPLNTEAFF. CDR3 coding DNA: TGTGCCATCAGTTCCTATAAACAGGGGGCCAACCCGTTGAACACTGAAGCTTTCTTT.

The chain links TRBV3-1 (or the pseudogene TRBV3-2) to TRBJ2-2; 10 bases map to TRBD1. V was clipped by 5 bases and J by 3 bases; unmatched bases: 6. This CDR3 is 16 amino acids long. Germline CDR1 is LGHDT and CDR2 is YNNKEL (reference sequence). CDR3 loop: CASSSSGTGDTGELFF. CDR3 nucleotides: TGTGCCAGCAGCTCGTCCGGGACAGGGGACACCGGGGAGCTGTTTTTT.

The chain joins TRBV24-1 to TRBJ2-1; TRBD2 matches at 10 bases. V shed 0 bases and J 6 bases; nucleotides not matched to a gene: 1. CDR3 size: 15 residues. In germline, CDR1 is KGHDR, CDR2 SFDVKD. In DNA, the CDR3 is TGTGCCACCAGTGATTTGCGGACTAGCGGCAATGAGCAGTTCTTC. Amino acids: CATSDLRTSGNEQFF.

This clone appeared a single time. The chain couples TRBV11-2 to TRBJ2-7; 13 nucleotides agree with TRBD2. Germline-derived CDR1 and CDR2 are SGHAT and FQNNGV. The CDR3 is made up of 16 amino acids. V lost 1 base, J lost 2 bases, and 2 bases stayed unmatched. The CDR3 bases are TGTGCCAGCAGCTTAGGTGGACTAGCGGGAGCCTACGAGCAGTACTTC. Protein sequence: CASSLGGLAGAYEQYF.

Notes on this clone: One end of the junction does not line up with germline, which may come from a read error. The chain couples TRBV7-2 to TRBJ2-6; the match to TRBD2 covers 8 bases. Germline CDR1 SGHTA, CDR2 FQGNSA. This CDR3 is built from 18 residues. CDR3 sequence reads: CATSLTGGVLRGANVLTF. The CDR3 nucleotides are TGCGCCACCAGCTTAACCGGGGGGGTTCTACGGGGGGCCAACGTCCTGACTTTC.

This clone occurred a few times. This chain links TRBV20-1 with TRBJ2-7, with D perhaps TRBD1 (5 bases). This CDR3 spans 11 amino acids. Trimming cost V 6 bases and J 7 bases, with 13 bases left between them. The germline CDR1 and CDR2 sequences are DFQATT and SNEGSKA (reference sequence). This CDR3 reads CSAREEVEQYF. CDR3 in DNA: TGCAGTGCCAGGGAAGAGGTGGAGCAGTACTTC.